The source of this T cell receptor beta chain is a study of blood T cell repertoires in COVID-19. Study context: Samples of COVID-19 (acute and convalescent) were obtained from the United States, Italy and Spain. PBMCs, B-cell-depleted T cells, or T cells provided the cDNA or gDNA that made up the material.

Germline values: CDR1 SNHLY, CDR2 FYNNEI. This CDR3 comprises 14 residues. Trimming removed 7 bases from V and 5 bases from J; junction bases left unmatched: 9. As handled by the study authors: Amplified reference gene primers provided the basis for estimating nucleated cell counts. Method: immunoSEQ multiplex PCR; TCRdb's copy keeps in-frame clones and lacks some. V, J and clone size derive from that table, while D and trimming were established from the DNA sequence. The sample has around 140,000 clones, approximately 86% seen once; the top ten hold about 1.7%. Material for sequencing was peripheral blood. This clonotype was obtained from a man aged 65 to 85 with acute or convalescent COVID-19. The chain links TRBV2 to TRBJ2-5, with 8 bases identical to TRBD1. This CDR3 is CASNLPGGVETQYF. Here the CDR3 DNA reads TGTGCCAGCAATCTCCCAGGGGGCGTTGAGACCCAGTACTTC.